The 5 T cell receptor beta chains reported below all come from one sample, sequenced in a study of cytomegalovirus exposure and HLA in healthy donors. Both 60 Vbeta primers and 13 Jbeta primers went into the PCR. Sequencing was performed with immunoSEQ multiplex PCR; in TCRdb, only in-frame clones are kept and a portion is missing. The repertoire holds under 40,000 clones, with about 80% as singletons. Sequenced material: PBMCs. These TCRs come from a male donor in good health and CMV-seronegative.

V and J are TRBV25-1 and TRBJ1-4; the match to TRBD1 covers 7 bases. Looked up from germline, CDR1 is MGHDK and CDR2 is SYGVNS. CDR3 length equals 15 residues. V shed 3 bases and J 5 bases; nucleotides not matched to a gene: 6. The CDR3 DNA reads TGTGCCAGCAGTGACTATGGACAGGAGAATGAAAAACTGTTTTTT. Its protein product is CASSDYGQENEKLFF.

The J gene is TRBJ1-1, the V gene TRBV5-1; the match to TRBD1 covers 10 bases. The CDR3 is 13 amino acids. The germline gives CDR1 SGHRS, CDR2 YFSETQ. V lost 5 bases, J lost 8 bases, and 6 bases stayed unmatched. In DNA, the CDR3 is TGCGCCAGCAGTCAAGACAGGGGGCTCGAAGCTTTCTTT. This sequence encodes CASSQDRGLEAFF.

This sequence joins TRBV25-1 and TRBJ2-6; D perhaps matches TRBD1 (5 bases). V lost 5 bases, J lost 0 bases, and 17 bases lay in between. The CDR3 is made up of 18 amino acids. Germline values: CDR1 MGHDK, CDR2 SYGVNS. The CDR3 here is CASSWPRALLSGANVLTF. The CDR3 region has the DNA TGTGCCAGCAGTTGGCCCAGGGCTCTACTCTCTGGGGCCAACGTCCTGACTTTC.

V is TRBV28 and J is TRBJ1-1, with a possible D match to TRBD1 (6 bases). V was trimmed by 5 bases and J by 1 base, leaving 11 bases between them. Germline-derived CDR1 and CDR2 are MDHEN and SYDVKM. The CDR3 is made up of 14 amino acids. CDR3 loop: CASSPPGANTEAFF. The CDR3 coding sequence is TGTGCCAGCAGTCCCCCAGGGGCGAACACTGAAGCTTTCTTT.

The chain combines TRBV6-5 with TRBJ2-7; D is perhaps TRBD2 (6 bases). Germline CDR1 MNHEY, CDR2 SVGAGI. CDR3 length: 12 residues. Trimming removed 4 bases from V and 6 bases from J, with 10 bases in between. The CDR3 region has the DNA TGTGCCAGCAGTTTTGGGGGGAGCGAGCAGTACTTC. Translating gives CASSFGGSEQYF.